These 19 T cell receptor beta chains were sequenced from one sample in a study of blood T cell repertoires in COVID-19. TCRdb's table, derived via immunoSEQ multiplex PCR, lists solely in-frame clones and lacks some. There are 300,000 to 500,000 clones in the sample; roughly 86% occur only once, and about 2.1% lies in the top ten. What was sequenced was PBMCs or T cells enriched from blood (not recorded which). These receptors were taken from a woman aged 40 to 55 with acute COVID-19.

The V and J genes are TRBV12-3 or TRBV12-4 and TRBJ1-1; D remains unclear. Between the trimmed V and J ends, which lost 3 bases and 4 bases, there was a span of 9 bases. This CDR3 comprises 13 residues. The CDR3 DNA follows: TGTGCCAGCAGTTTCCTCGCCGGCACTGAAGCTTTCTTT. Its protein product is CASSFLAGTEAFF.

V is TRBV30 and J is TRBJ1-4; 9 nucleotides agree with TRBD1. The germline CDR1 and CDR2 sequences are GTSNPN and SVGIG (reference sequence). V shed 2 bases and J 6 bases; nucleotides not matched to a gene: 4. The CDR3 consists of 14 residues. This CDR3 is CAWSPGQGDEKLFF. The CDR3 DNA is TGTGCCTGGAGTCCGGGACAGGGCGATGAAAAACTGTTTTTT.

V usage is TRBV19 and J usage is TRBJ2-2, with D uncertain. The germline CDR1 and CDR2 sequences are LNHDA and SQIVND (reference sequence). The CDR3 runs to 15 residues. V gave up 6 bases and J gave up 5 bases, with 16 bases separating them. CDR3 sequence (DNA): TGTGCCAGTAGCAAAATCTTAGAAGCTACCGGGGAGCTGTTTTTT. Translated: CASSKILEATGELFF.

The chain recombines TRBV5-1 with TRBJ2-3; no reliable D call. This CDR3 has 15 amino acids. V lost 4 bases to trimming and J lost 0 bases, with 12 bases between them. CDR1 and CDR2 (germline): SGHRS, YFSETQ. CDR3 residues: CASSPNPGSTDTQYF. The CDR3, as DNA: TGCGCCAGCAGCCCAAACCCGGGTAGCACAGATACGCAGTATTTT.

J is TRBJ2-7 and V is TRBV19; the match to TRBD1 covers 8 bases. The CDR3 totals 13 residues. The V and J ends lost 5 bases and 2 bases, in that order; junction bases with no gene match: 2. From germline, CDR1 is LNHDA and CDR2 SQIVND (reference sequence). CDR3 sequence (DNA): TGTGCCAGTAGTTCGACAGGGGCCTACGAGCAGTACTTC. Protein product: CASSSTGAYEQYF.

The rearrangement joins TRBV19 to TRBJ2-1; the match to TRBD1 covers 7 bases. V shed 6 bases, J shed 6 bases, and the junction held 8 bases outside the gene matches. The CDR3 contains 14 residues. In germline, CDR1 is LNHDA, CDR2 SQIVND (reference sequence). CDR3 bases: TGTGCCAGTAGGTTACAGGGGCTGGTCAATGAGCAGTTCTTC. Protein sequence: CASRLQGLVNEQFF.

This chain joins TRBV7-9 and TRBJ1-1; D might be TRBD1 (6 bases). V was trimmed by 5 bases and J by 5 bases, leaving 18 bases between them. Germline CDR1 reads SEHNR; CDR2 reads FQNEAQ (reference sequence). This CDR3 comprises 15 residues. CDR3 protein: CASSLGGRGYTEAFF. DNA for the CDR3: TGTGCCAGCAGCCTAGGCGGCAGGGGATATACTGAAGCTTTCTTT. Full variable domain (missing parts from reference TRBV7-9 and TRBJ1-1): DTGVSQNPRHKITKRGQNVTFRCDPISEHNRLYWYRQTLGQGPEFLTYFQNEAQLEKSRLLSDRFSAERPKGSFSTLEIQRTEQGDSAMYLCASSLGGRGYTEAFFGQGTRLTVV.

The chain employs TRBV30 and TRBJ2-5; D is perhaps TRBD2 (6 bases). CDR1 and CDR2 (germline): GTSNPN, SVGIG (reference sequence). The CDR3 is 13 amino acids. The V end lost 4 bases, the J end lost 4 bases, and 13 bases lay between the germline ends. The CDR3 is CAWNAGTPETQYF. For the CDR3, the DNA is TGTGCCTGGAATGCGGGGACCCCAGAGACCCAGTACTTC. The complete variable domain, with remaining parts taken from reference TRBV30 and TRBJ2-5, reads SQTIHQWPATLVQPVGSPLSLECTVEGTSNPNLYWYRQAAGRGLQLLFYSVGIGQISSEVPQNLSASRPQDRQFILSSKKLLLSDSGFYLCAWNAGTPETQYFGPGTRLLVL.

The chain couples TRBV6-5 to TRBJ1-1, with 8 bases matching TRBD1. Germline lookup yields CDR1 MNHEY and CDR2 SVGAGI. The CDR3 totals 14 residues. Germline trimming cut 5 bases from V and 2 bases from J; bases unmatched to any gene: 4. The CDR3 sequence is CASSTTGDNTEAFF. CDR3 DNA sequence: TGTGCCAGCAGTACGACAGGGGATAACACTGAAGCTTTCTTT.

The CDR3 spells CASSWGGLAAHNEQFF. The CDR3 DNA reads as TGTGCCAGCAGCTGGGGAGGACTAGCGGCACACAATGAGCAGTTCTTC. The chain couples TRBV7-6 to TRBJ2-1; 10 bases are shared with TRBD2. Germline lookup yields CDR1 SGHVS and CDR2 FNYEAQ. The length of the CDR3 is 16 residues. V gave up 4 bases and J gave up 5 bases; unmatched junction bases: 8.

The rearrangement links TRBV2 to TRBJ2-3, with D tentatively TRBD1 (6 bases). The CDR3 covers 12 residues. The germline V and J ends were trimmed by 6 bases and 6 bases, with 10 bases remaining between them. Germline values: CDR1 SNHLY, CDR2 FYNNEI. The DNA for the CDR3 is TGTGCCAGCAGGTTTCAGGGGGATACGCAGTATTTT. Its translation: CASRFQGDTQYF.

J is TRBJ2-3 and V is TRBV27, with TRBD2 matching 15 bases. With 4 bases clipped from V and 5 bases from J, the junction kept 4 bases outside the gene matches. Germline V gene lookup returns CDR1 MNHEY and CDR2 SMNVEV (reference sequence). This CDR3 is built from 16 residues. DNA for the CDR3: TGTGCCAGCAGTTGGACTAGCGGGGGGGTAGTAGATACGCAGTATTTT. As protein: CASSWTSGGVVDTQYF.

The chain carries TRBV12-3 or TRBV12-4 and TRBJ2-1, with D possibly TRBD1 on 6 matching bases. V lost 6 bases to trimming and J lost 10 bases, with 13 bases between them. This CDR3 region has 12 residues. The CDR3 region is CASSVTGTEQFF. CDR3 nucleotide sequence: TGTGCCAGCAGCGTCACTGGGACAGAGCAGTTCTTC.

This chain links TRBV4-1 with TRBJ1-2, with TRBD1 matching 10 bases. The junction had 2 bases not matched to a gene; V was cut back by 2 bases and J by 2 bases. Germline V gene data show CDR1 as MGHRA and CDR2 as YSYEKL. The CDR3 spans 15 residues. For the CDR3, the DNA is TGCGCCAGCAGCCAACCGGGACAGGGGAACTATGGCTACACCTTC. Its protein is CASSQPGQGNYGYTF.

The genes are TRBV18 and TRBJ2-3; D remains ambiguous. CDR1 and CDR2 (germline): KGHSH, LQKENI. V was shortened by 3 bases and J by 6 bases, with 10 bases between the two germline ends. The CDR3 has 13 amino acids. The CDR3 DNA sequence: TGTGCCAGCTCACCCCCCGGGTCGGATACGCAGTATTTT. As protein: CASSPPGSDTQYF.

The chain carries TRBV5-4 and TRBJ2-6, with D perhaps TRBD1 (6 bases). Deletions cut 0 bases from V and 1 base from J, with 11 bases between. The germline V gene encodes CDR1 SGHNT and CDR2 YYREEE (reference sequence). The CDR3 is 17 amino acids. CDR3 in DNA: TGTGCCAGCAGCTTGGCAGGGGACGGGTCTGGGGCCAACGTCCTGACTTTC. Translated: CASSLAGDGSGANVLTF.

This clone has a single count. The V call is TRBV29-1, the J call TRBJ1-5; D not resolved. The length of the CDR3 is 15 residues. The V end lost 1 base, the J end lost 1 base, and 11 bases lay between the germline ends. CDR1 and CDR2 (germline): SQVTM, ANQGSEA. The CDR3 loop is CSVEVHTVSNQPQHF. The CDR3 DNA sequence: TGCAGCGTTGAAGTCCATACAGTGAGCAATCAGCCCCAGCATTTT.

A single count supports this clone. The chain links TRBV6-2 or TRBV6-3 to TRBJ2-3, with 15 bases identical to TRBD2. This CDR3 comprises 16 residues. V lost 4 bases to trimming and J lost 2 bases; unmatched junction nucleotides: 1. Germline V gene lookup returns CDR1 MNHEY and CDR2 SVGEGT. CDR3 sequence: CASSWTSGGATDTQYF. The CDR3 nucleotides are TGTGCCAGCAGTTGGACTAGCGGGGGGGCCACAGATACGCAGTATTTT.

The chain has TRBV4-2 and TRBJ2-1, with D possibly matching TRBD2 (6 bases). V was clipped by 2 bases and J by 5 bases, with 16 bases between them. CDR3 length equals 16 residues. Germline assignment: CDR1 LGHNA and CDR2 YNFKEQ. In DNA form, the CDR3 reads TGTGCCAGCAGCCAAAACGGGGGAAAACTCGACAATGAGCAGTTCTTC. This translates into CASSQNGGKLDNEQFF.